The 21 T cell receptor beta chains presented below share a single source sample, sequenced in a study of T cells in Graves' hyperthyroidism and ophthalmopathy (dated by TCRdb to about 2019). Libraries were prepared through multiplex PCR. TCRdb shows the sequencer as Illumina HiSeq 2000. TCR beta CDR3 regions were amplified from RNA transcripts. The first round of RT-PCR for the TCR CDR3 was performed with the HTBI primer set and the Qiagen OneStep RT-PCR kit. TCRdb reanalyzed the raw reads on its own, using fastp at Q25 for trimming and MiXCR for clone calling, and kept in-frame beta chains. Rows are combined by CDR3 protein, so each entry shows the most common genes and DNA. This sample is represented by more than 500,000 distinct CDR3 sequences; 15% to 20% of them were singletons. The ten largest make up approximately 3.9% of the sample. Specimen: blood. The receptors here all came from a woman in her 30s with Graves' hyperthyroidism.

This clonotype was picked up many times. The chain carries TRBV11-2 and TRBJ2-5, with D perhaps being TRBD1 or TRBD2 (5 bases each). This CDR3 has 17 amino acids. V lost 1 base and J lost 2, with 17 bases in between. Per the germline V gene, CDR1 is SGHAT and CDR2 is FQNNGV. This chain's CDR3 is CASSLGFRWGPQETQYF. The CDR3 DNA reads TGTGCCAGCAGCTTAGGCTTTCGGTGGGGACCTCAAGAGACCCAGTACTTC.

This clonotype was counted only a few times. This chain links TRBV24-1 with TRBJ2-7; 8 bases fit TRBD1. This CDR3 has 16 residues. Germline loops: CDR1 KGHDR, CDR2 SFDVKD. Losses at the gene ends were 5 bases for V and 1 base for J; bases not matched to a gene: 9. The CDR3 protein is CATSGTRDRTSYEQYF. CDR3 in DNA: TGTGCCACCAGTGGAACCCGGGACAGGACATCCTACGAGCAGTACTTC.

Points on this clonotype: This may stem from a read error, because a much larger clone lies one nucleotide away. The chain recombines TRBV28 with TRBJ1-1, with unresolved D. Germline CDR1 MDHEN, CDR2 SYDVKM. The CDR3 spans 12 residues. V was pared by 0 bases and J by 7 bases, with 6 bases between. The CDR3 loop is CASSLWRFEAFF. The CDR3 DNA reads as TGTGCCAGCAGTTTATGGCGCTTTGAAGCTTTCTTT.

V usage is TRBV5-1 and J usage is TRBJ1-4, with D possibly matching TRBD1 (5 bases). CDR1 SGHRS and CDR2 YFSETQ come from the germline V gene. There are 15 residues in the CDR3. Trimming removed 1 base at V and 8 bases at J, with 15 bases between. The CDR3 loop is CASSLRKGAGEKLFF. In DNA, the CDR3 is TGCGCCAGCAGCTTGAGGAAAGGGGCTGGGGAAAAACTGTTTTTT.

This clonotype was observed a handful of times. In DNA, the CDR3 is TGTGCCAGCATCCAAAGCGGCCTAACCTACGAGCAGTACTTC. Encoded protein: CASIQSGLTYEQYF. The rearrangement uses TRBV6-1 and TRBJ2-7, with D possibly matching TRBD2 (5 bases). The V and J ends lost 7 bases and 2 bases respectively, with 15 bases between them. This CDR3 spans 14 amino acids. Germline V gene sequence: CDR1 MNHNS, CDR2 SASEGT.

The rearrangement links TRBV9 to TRBJ2-2; D might be TRBD1 (5 bases). The CDR3 consists of 14 residues. The V gene's germline CDR1 is SGDLS and CDR2 YYNGEE. V was trimmed by 3 bases and J by 7 bases, leaving 13 bases between them. The CDR3 DNA follows: TGTGCCAGCAGCGCACCCAGGGATCGCGGGGAGCTGTTTTTT. It codes for CASSAPRDRGELFF. The variable domain in full, completed from reference TRBV9 and TRBJ2-2, reads DSGVTQTPKHLITATGQRVTLRCSPRSGDLSVYWYQQSLDQGLQFLIQYYNGEERAKGNILERFSAQQFPDLHSELNLSSLELGDSALYFCASSAPRDRGELFFGEGSRLTVL.

The chain recombines TRBV11-3 with TRBJ2-7; D not resolved. CDR1 is SGHNT and CDR2 is YENEEA in the germline V gene. With 3 bases removed from V and 5 bases from J, the gap between germline ends came to 17 bases. The CDR3 extends over 15 amino acids. CDR3 protein: CASSFRPSGSHEQYF. The CDR3 DNA is TGTGCCAGCAGCTTCCGGCCGTCCGGGTCCCACGAGCAGTACTTC.

This clonotype was found a few times. The V call is TRBV5-8, the J call TRBJ2-1; 11 bases agree with TRBD2. V was pared by 0 bases and J by 5 bases, with 10 bases of the junction left unmatched. Germline CDR1 and CDR2: SGHTS and YDEGEE. CDR3 length equals 18 residues. CDR3 nucleotides: TGTGCCAGCAGCTTGGTGAGGGTAGCGGGAGGGCCGCACAATGAGCAGTTCTTC. Encoded protein: CASSLVRVAGGPHNEQFF.

The chain couples TRBV29-1 to TRBJ1-3; 7 nucleotides line up with TRBD1. Per the germline V gene, CDR1 is SQVTM and CDR2 is ANQGSEA. Trimming removed 7 bases from V and 0 bases from J; junction bases left unmatched: 9. This CDR3 spans 15 amino acids. The CDR3 is CSAWDSSFSGNTIYF. CDR3 in DNA: TGCAGCGCCTGGGACAGCTCTTTCTCTGGAAACACCATATATTTT.

This clonotype was detected a few times. The chain couples TRBV19 to TRBJ1-2; D gene ambiguous. CDR3 size: 13 residues. Trimming took off 3 bases at V and 4 bases at J, with 9 bases between the two ends. The V gene's germline CDR1 is LNHDA and CDR2 SQIVND (reference sequence). This CDR3 reads CASSMLLTYGYTF. DNA of the CDR3: TGTGCCAGTAGTATGCTCTTGACCTATGGCTACACCTTC.

This clonotype has at least ten counts. This chain connects TRBV28 to TRBJ1-5; D is unclear. Germline V gene lookup returns CDR1 MDHEN and CDR2 SYDVKM. This CDR3 spans 13 amino acids. V shed 6 bases and J shed 2 bases, with 8 bases lying between them. This CDR3 is CASRETRNQPQHF. The CDR3, as DNA: TGTGCCAGCAGAGAGACCCGCAATCAGCCCCAGCATTTT.

The chain combines TRBV12-3 or TRBV12-4 with TRBJ2-7; D possibly corresponds to TRBD2 (5 bases). The V and J ends lost 4 bases and 7 bases respectively, with 14 bases between them. The CDR3 is 13 residues long. The chain's CDR3 is CASSSGGPGEQYF. DNA for the CDR3: TGTGCCAGCAGTTCCGGAGGCCCCGGGGAGCAGTACTTC.

This clonotype was detected ten times or more. The chain combines TRBV6-2 or TRBV6-3 with TRBJ2-7, with D maybe TRBD2 (6 bases). The CDR3 consists of 14 residues. Trimming cost V 4 bases and J 6 bases, with 16 bases left between them. CDR1 is MNHEY, CDR2 SVGEGT, per germline. In nucleotides, the CDR3 is TGTGCCAGCAGTTCGGTATTATGGGACTCCGAGCAGTACTTC. Amino acids: CASSSVLWDSEQYF.

With respect to this clonotype: Just one base apart from a much larger clone, this may be a read error. The genes are TRBV28 and TRBJ2-7; 7 nucleotides align to TRBD1. The J segment lost 9 bases and the V segment lost 7 bases, leaving 15 bases of the junction unmatched. Germline-derived CDR1 and CDR2 are MDHEN and SYDVKM. The CDR3 extends over 14 amino acids. The CDR3: CASKQIRGSHGQYF. The DNA of the CDR3 is TGTGCCAGCAAACAAATCAGGGGGTCCCACGGGCAGTACTTC.

The rearrangement links TRBV7-2 to TRBJ2-2; unclear D gene. V shed 3 bases and J shed 2 bases, with 19 bases lying between them. Germline CDR1 reads SGHTA; CDR2 reads FQGNSA. The CDR3 runs to 18 residues. CDR3 bases: TGTGCCAGCAGCTTGGTTTTGGGTCCCTCCCTAAACACCGGGGAGCTGTTTTTT. It translates to CASSLVLGPSLNTGELFF.

This clonotype was counted many times. The J gene is TRBJ2-7, the V gene TRBV7-8, with D perhaps matching TRBD1 or TRBD2 (6 bases each). Germline CDR1 reads SGHVS; CDR2 reads FQNEAQ. This CDR3 has 15 amino acids. Trimming removed 3 bases at V and 4 bases at J, with 16 bases between. The CDR3 spells CASSFGSGARYEQYF. The CDR3 DNA is TGTGCCAGCAGCTTTGGTTCGGGGGCCAGGTACGAGCAGTACTTC.

The DNA for the CDR3 is TGTGCCACCAGCTCTGCGAAGACCCAGTACTTC. Residues: CATSSAKTQYF. The gene calls are TRBV15 and TRBJ2-5; no clear D. CDR3 length: 11 amino acids. Trimming cost V 5 bases and J 6 bases, with 7 bases left between them. The germline V gene has CDR1 LNHNV and CDR2 YYDKDF (reference sequence).

The genes are TRBV6-1 and TRBJ2-2, with 9 nucleotides matching TRBD1. The V gene's germline CDR1 is MNHNS and CDR2 SASEGT. After removal of 0 bases from V and 11 bases from J, the junction contained 4 bases not matched to a gene. This CDR3 comprises 14 residues. CDR3 DNA: TGTGCCAGCAGTGAAGCTGTGGACAGGGGCGAGCTGTTTTTT. It encodes CASSEAVDRGELFF.

In this sample, this clonotype turned up many times. The V call is TRBV19, the J call TRBJ2-1; 10 nucleotides agree with TRBD2. Unmatched junction bases numbered 8, after V lost 3 bases and J lost 6 bases. The germline V gene has CDR1 LNHDA and CDR2 SQIVND (reference sequence). This CDR3 has 16 amino acids. CDR3: CASSIRASGRLNEQFF. CDR3 sequence (DNA): TGTGCCAGTAGTATTAGAGCTAGCGGGAGACTCAATGAGCAGTTCTTC.

This sequence joins TRBV14 and TRBJ2-7; 9 bases fit TRBD2. J gave up 7 bases and V 4 bases, and 8 bases lay outside the gene matches. CDR1 and CDR2 (germline): SGHDN, FVKESK. The CDR3 totals 14 residues. This chain's CDR3 is CASSLGSGSAEQYF. The CDR3 coding sequence is TGTGCCAGCAGCCTCGGTAGCGGGAGCGCGGAGCAGTACTTC.

In this sample, this clonotype turned up many times. V and J are TRBV2 and TRBJ2-3; 13 bases align to TRBD2. The CDR3 contains 15 residues. Looked up from germline, CDR1 is SNHLY and CDR2 is FYNNEI. With V trimmed by 7 bases and J by 3 bases, 4 bases remained unmatched. CDR3 DNA sequence: TGTGCCAGCACCGGACTAGCGGGAGTAACAGATACGCAGTATTTT. It specifies CASTGLAGVTDTQYF. The complete variable domain, with remaining parts taken from reference TRBV2 and TRBJ2-3, reads EPEVTQTPSHQVTQMGQEVILRCVPISNHLYFYWYRQILGQKVEFLVSFYNNEISEKSEIFDDQFSVERPDGSNFTLKIRSTKLEDSAMYFCASTGLAGVTDTQYFGPGTRLTVL.